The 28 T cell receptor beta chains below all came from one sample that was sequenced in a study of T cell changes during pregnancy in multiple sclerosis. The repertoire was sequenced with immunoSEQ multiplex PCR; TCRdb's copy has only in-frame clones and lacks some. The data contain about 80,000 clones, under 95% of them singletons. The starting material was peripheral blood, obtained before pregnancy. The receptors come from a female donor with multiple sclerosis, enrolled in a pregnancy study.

CDR3 loop: CASSPRGGEGYNEQFF. The CDR3 DNA is TGTGCCAGCAGTCCCCGCGGGGGCGAGGGCTACAATGAGCAGTTCTTC. J is TRBJ2-1 and V is TRBV27, with D possibly TRBD2 on 7 matching bases. V was clipped by 5 bases and J by 3 bases, with 17 bases between them. The length of the CDR3 is 16 residues. CDR1 is MNHEY and CDR2 is SMNVEV in the germline V gene (reference sequence).

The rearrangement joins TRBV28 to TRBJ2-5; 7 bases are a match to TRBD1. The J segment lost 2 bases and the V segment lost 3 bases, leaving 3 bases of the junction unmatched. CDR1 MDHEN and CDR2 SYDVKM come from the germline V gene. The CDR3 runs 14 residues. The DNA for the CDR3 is TGTGCCAGCAGTTTTGCCAGGGGGCAAGAGACCCAGTACTTC. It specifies CASSFARGQETQYF.

The CDR3 is CAISEGQYNEQFF. The CDR3 coding sequence is TGTGCCATCAGCGAAGGACAGTACAATGAGCAGTTCTTC. The rearrangement links TRBV10-3 to TRBJ2-1, with D maybe TRBD1 (6 bases). Germline assignment: CDR1 ENHRY and CDR2 SYGVKD. This CDR3 contains 13 residues. The V gene lost 6 bases and the J gene lost 4 bases, with 10 bases spanning the gap.

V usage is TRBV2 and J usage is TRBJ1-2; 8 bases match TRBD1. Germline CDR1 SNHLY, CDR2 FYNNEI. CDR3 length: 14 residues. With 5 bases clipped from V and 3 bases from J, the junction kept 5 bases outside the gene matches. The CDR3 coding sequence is TGTGCCAGCAGTCCAGCACAGGGGGACTATGGCTACACCTTC. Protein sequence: CASSPAQGDYGYTF.

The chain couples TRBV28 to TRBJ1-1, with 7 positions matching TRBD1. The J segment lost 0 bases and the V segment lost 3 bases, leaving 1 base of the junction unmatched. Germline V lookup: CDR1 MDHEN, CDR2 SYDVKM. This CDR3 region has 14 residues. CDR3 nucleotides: TGTGCCAGCAGTTTTGACAGGGTGAACACTGAAGCTTTCTTT. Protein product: CASSFDRVNTEAFF.

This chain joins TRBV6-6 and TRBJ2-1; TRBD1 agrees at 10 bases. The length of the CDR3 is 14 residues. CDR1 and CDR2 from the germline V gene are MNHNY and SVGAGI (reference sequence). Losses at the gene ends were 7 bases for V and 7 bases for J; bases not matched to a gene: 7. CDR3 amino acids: CASTSTGGLNEQFF. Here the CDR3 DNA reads TGTGCCAGCACTTCGACAGGGGGCTTGAATGAGCAGTTCTTC.

DNA of the CDR3: TGCGCCAGCAGCCAAGATGTAGGCACAGATACGCAGTATTTT. Translated, it gives CASSQDVGTDTQYF. The chain recombines TRBV4-3 with TRBJ2-3; no clear D. Trimming cost V 0 bases and J 1 base, with 5 bases left between them. This CDR3 comprises 14 residues. The germline gives CDR1 LGHNA, CDR2 YSLEER.

The DNA of the CDR3 is TGTGCCAGCAACTACAAAATACTTGGGACGGCAGGGGGACTAGCGGGAGACGAGCAGTACTTC. This translates into CASNYKILGTAGGLAGDEQYF. This sequence joins TRBV28 and TRBJ2-7, with TRBD2 identical over 14 bases. This CDR3 has 21 amino acids. Losses at the gene ends were 7 bases for V and 5 bases for J; bases not matched to a gene: 25. Germline V gene sequence: CDR1 MDHEN, CDR2 SYDVKM.

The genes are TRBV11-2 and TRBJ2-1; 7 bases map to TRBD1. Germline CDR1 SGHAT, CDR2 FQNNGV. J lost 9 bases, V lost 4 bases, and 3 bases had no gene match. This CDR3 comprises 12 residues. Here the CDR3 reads CASSSGQVEQFF. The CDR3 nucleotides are TGTGCCAGCAGCTCCGGACAGGTTGAGCAGTTCTTC.

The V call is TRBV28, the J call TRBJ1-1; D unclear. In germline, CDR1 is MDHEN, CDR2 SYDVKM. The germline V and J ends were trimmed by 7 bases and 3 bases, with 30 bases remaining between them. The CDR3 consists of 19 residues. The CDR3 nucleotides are TGTGCCAGCAACCTCCCGGTCCGTGGGCAAGGAGGAGGGCACACTGAAGCTTTCTTT. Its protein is CASNLPVRGQGGGHTEAFF.

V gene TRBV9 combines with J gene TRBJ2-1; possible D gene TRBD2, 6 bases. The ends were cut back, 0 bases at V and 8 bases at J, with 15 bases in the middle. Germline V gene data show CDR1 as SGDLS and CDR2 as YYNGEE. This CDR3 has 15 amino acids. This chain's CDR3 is CASSVEGGWGDEQFF. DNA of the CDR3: TGTGCCAGCAGCGTAGAGGGAGGCTGGGGGGATGAGCAGTTCTTC.

The CDR3 region has the DNA TGTGCCAGTACGGGAAGGACAGGGGGCGCAGGAGCTGAAGCTTTCTTT. Translation gives CASTGRTGGAGAEAFF. This chain joins TRBV19 and TRBJ1-1, with 11 bases identical to TRBD1. Trimming at V came to 7 bases and at J to 6 bases, leaving 13 bases not matched to a gene. This CDR3 has 16 amino acids. The germline V gene encodes CDR1 LNHDA and CDR2 SQIVND (reference sequence).

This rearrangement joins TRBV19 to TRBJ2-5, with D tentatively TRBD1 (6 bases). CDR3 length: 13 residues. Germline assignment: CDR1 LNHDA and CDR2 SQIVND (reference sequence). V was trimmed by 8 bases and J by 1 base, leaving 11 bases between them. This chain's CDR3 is CASRRTVQETQYF. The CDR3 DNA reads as TGTGCCAGTCGCAGGACAGTCCAAGAGACCCAGTACTTC.

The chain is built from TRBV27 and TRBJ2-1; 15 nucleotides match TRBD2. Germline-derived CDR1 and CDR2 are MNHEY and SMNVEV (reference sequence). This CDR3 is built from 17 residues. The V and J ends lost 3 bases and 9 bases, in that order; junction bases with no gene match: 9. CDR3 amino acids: CASSFGLAGGPEGEQFF. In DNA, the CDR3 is TGTGCCAGCAGTTTCGGACTAGCGGGAGGGCCCGAGGGTGAGCAGTTCTTC.

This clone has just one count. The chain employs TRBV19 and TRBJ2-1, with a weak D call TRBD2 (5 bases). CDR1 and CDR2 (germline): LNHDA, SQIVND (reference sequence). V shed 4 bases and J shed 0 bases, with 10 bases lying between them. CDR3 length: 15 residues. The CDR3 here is CASSTDGLSYNEQFF. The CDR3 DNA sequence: TGTGCCAGTAGTACCGACGGACTCTCCTACAATGAGCAGTTCTTC.

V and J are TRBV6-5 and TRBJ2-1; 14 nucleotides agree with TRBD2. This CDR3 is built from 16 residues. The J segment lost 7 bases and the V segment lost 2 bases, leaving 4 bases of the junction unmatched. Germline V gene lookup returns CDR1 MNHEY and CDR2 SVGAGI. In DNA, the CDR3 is TGTGCCAGCAGTTACAGCGGGACTAGCGGGAGTAATGAGCAGTTCTTC. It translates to CASSYSGTSGSNEQFF.

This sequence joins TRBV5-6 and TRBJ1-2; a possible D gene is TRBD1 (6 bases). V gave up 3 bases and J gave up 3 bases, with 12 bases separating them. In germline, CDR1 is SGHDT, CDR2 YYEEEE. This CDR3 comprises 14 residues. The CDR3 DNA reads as TGTGCCAGCAGCTCCACAGGGTTGGACTATGGCTACACCTTC. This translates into CASSSTGLDYGYTF.

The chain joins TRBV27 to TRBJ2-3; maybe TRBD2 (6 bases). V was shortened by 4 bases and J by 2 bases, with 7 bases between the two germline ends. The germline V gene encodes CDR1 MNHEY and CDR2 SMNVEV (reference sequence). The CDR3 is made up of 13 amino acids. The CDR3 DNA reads TGTGCCAGCAGTTGGACTATCACAGATACGCAGTATTTT. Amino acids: CASSWTITDTQYF.

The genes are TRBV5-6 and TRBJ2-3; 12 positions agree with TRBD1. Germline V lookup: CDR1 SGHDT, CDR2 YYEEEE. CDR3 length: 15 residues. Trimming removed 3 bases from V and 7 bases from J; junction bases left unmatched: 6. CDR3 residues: CASSYPGQGAHTQYF. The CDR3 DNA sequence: TGTGCCAGCAGCTACCCGGGACAGGGGGCACATACGCAGTATTTT.

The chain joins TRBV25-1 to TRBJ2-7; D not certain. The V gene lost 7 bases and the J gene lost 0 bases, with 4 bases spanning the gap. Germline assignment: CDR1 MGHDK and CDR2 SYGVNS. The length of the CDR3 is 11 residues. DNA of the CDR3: TGTGCCAGCACCAACTCCTACGAGCAGTACTTC. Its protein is CASTNSYEQYF.

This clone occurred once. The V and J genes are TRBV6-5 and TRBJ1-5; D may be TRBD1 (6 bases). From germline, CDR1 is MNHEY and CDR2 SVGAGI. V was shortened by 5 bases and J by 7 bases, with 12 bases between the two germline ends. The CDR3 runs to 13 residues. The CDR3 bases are TGTGCCAGCAGTACGACAGGTCCACAGCCCCAGCATTTT. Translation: CASSTTGPQPQHF.

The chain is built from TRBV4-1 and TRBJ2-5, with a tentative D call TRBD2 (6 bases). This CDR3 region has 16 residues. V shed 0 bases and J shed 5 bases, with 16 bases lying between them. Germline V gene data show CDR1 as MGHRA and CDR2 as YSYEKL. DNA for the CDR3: TGCGCCAGCAGCCAAGATCTGGGGGGATTGAGGGAGACCCAGTACTTC. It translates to CASSQDLGGLRETQYF.

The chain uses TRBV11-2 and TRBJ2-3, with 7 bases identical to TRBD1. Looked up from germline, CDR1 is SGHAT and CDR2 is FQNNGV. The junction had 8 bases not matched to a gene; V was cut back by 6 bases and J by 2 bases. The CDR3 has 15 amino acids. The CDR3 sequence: CASRKRQGVTDTQYF. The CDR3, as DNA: TGTGCCAGCAGGAAAAGACAGGGTGTCACAGATACGCAGTATTTT.

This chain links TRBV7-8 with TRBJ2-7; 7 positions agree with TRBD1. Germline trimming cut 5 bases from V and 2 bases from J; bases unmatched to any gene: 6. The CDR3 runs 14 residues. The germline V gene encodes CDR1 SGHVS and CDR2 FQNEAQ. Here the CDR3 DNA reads TGTGCCAGCAGCACCAGACAGGGCCCCTACGAGCAGTACTTC. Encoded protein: CASSTRQGPYEQYF.

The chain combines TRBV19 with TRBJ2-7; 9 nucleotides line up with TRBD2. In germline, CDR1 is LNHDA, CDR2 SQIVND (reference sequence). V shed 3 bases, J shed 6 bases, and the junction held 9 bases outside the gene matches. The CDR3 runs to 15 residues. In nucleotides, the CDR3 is TGTGCCAGTAGTATTATTGGGACTAGCCTCTCCGAGCAGTACTTC. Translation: CASSIIGTSLSEQYF.

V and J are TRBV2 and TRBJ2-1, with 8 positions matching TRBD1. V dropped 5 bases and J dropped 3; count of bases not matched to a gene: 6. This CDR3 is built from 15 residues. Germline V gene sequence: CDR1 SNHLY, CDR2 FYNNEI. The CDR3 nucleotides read TGTGCCAGCAGTCTAACAGGGGGATTCTACAATGAGCAGTTCTTC. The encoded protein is CASSLTGGFYNEQFF.

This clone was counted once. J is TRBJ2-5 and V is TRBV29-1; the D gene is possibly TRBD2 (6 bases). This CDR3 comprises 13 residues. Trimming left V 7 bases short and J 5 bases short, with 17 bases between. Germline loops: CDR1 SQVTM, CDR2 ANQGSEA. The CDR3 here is CSAGTRMRETQYF. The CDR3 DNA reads TGCAGCGCCGGGACTCGGATGAGGGAGACCCAGTACTTC.

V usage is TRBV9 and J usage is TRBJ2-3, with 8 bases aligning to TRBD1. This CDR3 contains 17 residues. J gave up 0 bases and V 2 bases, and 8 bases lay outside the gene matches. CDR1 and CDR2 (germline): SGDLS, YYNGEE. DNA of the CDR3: TGTGCCAGCAGCGTTGGACAGGGAATATCTAGCACAGATACGCAGTATTTT. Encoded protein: CASSVGQGISSTDTQYF.